This T cell receptor beta chain comes out of a study of blood T cell repertoires in COVID-19. Per the germline V gene, CDR1 is MDHEN and CDR2 is SYDVKM. The CDR3 has 18 amino acids. Germline trimming cut 2 bases from V and 2 bases from J; bases unmatched to any gene: 12. Produced via immunoSEQ multiplex PCR; TCRdb's table is partial and in-frame only. The sample gives 210,000 or so clones, 83% of which show up once; roughly 1.3% is in the top ten. Specimen: peripheral blood. This clonotype originated in a woman aged 30 to 39 with COVID-19, enrolled during active disease. The chain is built from TRBV28 and TRBJ2-1, with TRBD2 matching over 7 bases. In DNA, the CDR3 is TGTGCCAGCAGTTTAGGCGCGGGGGATTCGTATCCCTACAATGAGCAGTTCTTC. Translating it yields CASSLGAGDSYPYNEQFF.